The sequence of this TCR beta chain was determined in a study of T cells in Graves' hyperthyroidism and ophthalmopathy (dated 2019 in TCRdb). About the study as a whole: Peripheral blood was collected at initial diagnosis, before any treatment. To identify TCR V-J signatures that set the groups apart, the researchers used a discovery cohort of more than 95 patients, made up of 40 to 45 with Graves' ophthalmopathy and some 58 with stable Graves' hyperthyroidism. Prospective prediction of ophthalmopathy was tested in an independent validation cohort consisting of 18 to 20 hyperthyroidism patients and more than 15 patients who later progressed to ophthalmopathy. The 75 to 100 discovery patients were randomly split 7:3 into training and test sets. Thyroid tissue and blood T-cell repertoires from more than 5 Graves' hyperthyroidism patients were also compared in the study. Once sampling was done, hyperthyroidism patients were given methimazole at a starting dose of 30 mg daily, whereas ophthalmopathy patients were given high-dose intravenous methylprednisolone. The paper reports TCR Vbeta CDR3 sequencing of approximately 130 peripheral blood samples: 40 or so ophthalmopathy, roughly 80 hyperthyroidism and 17 progressor patients. The study at large found these results: Most expanded thyroid clonotypes (frequency above 0.001) were also detected in blood, a finding suggesting that blood repertoires may reflect thyroid immune responses. In cross-validation, a model built on a 13 V-J signature told ophthalmopathy apart from stable hyperthyroidism with approximately 90% sensitivity and roughly 81% specificity, and in testing the same model reached 80%/75%. In validation, the model predicted progression to ophthalmopathy a median of about 6.8 months before onset, with approximately 68% sensitivity and 72.22% specificity. Sample size was not statistically predetermined, and blinding of investigators to group allocation was not performed.

Counted from cysteine to phenylalanine, this CDR3 has 15 amino acids. Only the CDR3 region is kept as DNA, spanning 45 bases read in frame from base 1. CDR1 and CDR2 are read off the germline V gene as MGHRA and YSYEKL. Unmatched junction bases come to 2, with V trimmed by 0 bases and J by 0 bases. The TCR beta CDR3 regions were amplified from the RNA transcripts. The first round of RT-PCR for the TCR CDR3 was performed with the HTBI primer set and the Qiagen OneStep RT-PCR kit. Libraries were constructed in a second round of multiplex PCR, after which size selection and purification were performed. Paired-end sequencing of the libraries was performed with 100 bp reads on an Illumina HiSeq2000. The source study handled its data this way. SOAPnuke was used to process the raw data, removing reads that contained adapters or uncalled bases, had a mean Phred below 15, or lacked an exact match to the constant primer or identifier. COPE v1.2.5 was used to merge high-quality paired reads, and clonotypes were defined as unique nucleotide sequences. MiTCR v1.1 was used to align clonotypes to the IMGT TRBV, TRBD and TRBJ reference segments. Only V-J combinations with frequency above 0.0001, covering about 99% of repertoires, were analysed. A TCS score was defined as the ratio between F50 (clonal expansion) and ExV (chaos), using BLOSUM62-based TCRdist between CDR3 peptides within each V-J. Welch's t-statistics and random forest reduced fewer than 600 V-J features to 10 to 15, which were used in a naive Bayes classifier (R e1071). TCRdb reprocessing: public reads trimmed at Q25 with fastp, clones called with MiXCR, in-frame beta chains kept. CDR3 protein duplicates are merged, each entry listing the most common genes and DNA. The V and J calls reflect TCRdb's pipeline rather than the authors' work. The sample contains 480,000 or so distinct CDR3 sequences, roughly 14% of them found a single time. The ten most abundant clones make up 15% to 20% of the sample.

Stable Graves' hyperthyroidism was defined as no progression to ophthalmopathy during 18 months of follow-up. Hyperthyroidism patients were aged 18 to 65 years and newly diagnosed, with disease duration of less than 2 months. Any patient with an uncontrolled infection, another autoimmune disease, pregnancy or lactation was excluded. Diagnoses relied on clinical symptoms, serum thyroxine and TRAb, thyroid ultrasound and orbital computed tomography. PBMCs were separated from roughly 9.3 ml of fresh peripheral blood using Ficoll-Paque density gradient centrifugation. Trizol reagent was used to extract total RNA, and RNA quality was then checked on an Agilent 2100 Bioanalyzer. This clonotype has a count of ten or more. The clone's antigen remains unknown. Base-call qualities are not available, and no considerably larger clone is one nucleotide away.

The sequenced material came from blood. The chain uses TRBV4-1 and TRBJ2-7; 7 bases in between match TRBD1. This sequence originates from a woman between 18 and 29 years old with Graves' hyperthyroidism. The CDR3 protein: CASSQDRGNSYEQYF. The bases are TGCGCCAGCAGCCAAGACAGGGGGAACTCCTACGAGCAGTACTTC.